This T cell receptor (beta chain) stems from a study of blood T cell repertoires in COVID-19. Produced via immunoSEQ multiplex PCR; TCRdb's table is partial and in-frame only. The sample consists of approximately 230,000 clones, roughly 90% of them appearing once. Trimming shortened V by 4 bases and J by 1 base, and 11 bases separated the two germline ends. The CDR3 spans 15 residues. Germline V lookup: CDR1 LGHDT, CDR2 YNNKEL (reference sequence). This chain uses TRBV3-1 (or the pseudogene TRBV3-2) with TRBJ1-3; D possibly corresponds to TRBD1 (5 bases). The clonotype was recovered from a woman under 40 with acute COVID-19. Input material: PBMCs or T cells enriched from blood (not recorded which). The CDR3 DNA follows: TGTGCCAGCAGCCTAAGTGGGGCATCTGGAAACACCATATATTTT. Translation: CASSLSGASGNTIYF.